This is a list of T cell receptor beta chains from one sample in a study of blood T cell repertoires in COVID-19. Data came from immunoSEQ multiplex PCR; TCRdb stores just in-frame clones and leaves some out. The sample includes roughly 260,000 clones, more than 80% of them seen just once. What was sequenced was peripheral blood. The receptors come from a middle-aged woman with acute or convalescent COVID-19. Both conserved end residues are part of each CDR3. The D gene is left open where the match is weak. A row's size may be missing; if present it is once, few, many or a size class.

v_call	j_call	clone_size	d_call	cdr3_nt	cdr3_aa
TRBV5-5	TRBJ1-5	-	-	TGTGCCAGCAGCTCCGGACTCTCGGTGGGCCAGCCCCAGCATTTT	CASSSGLSVGQPQHF
TRBV7-8	TRBJ1-1	-	-	TGTGCCAGCAGCTTTCCAGGGGTAAACACTGAAGCTTTCTTT	CASSFPGVNTEAFF
TRBV2	TRBJ2-5	-	-	TGTGCCAGCAGTGAAGGGGGCGGCAAAGAGACCCAGTACTTC	CASSEGGGKETQYF
TRBV25-1	TRBJ1-1	-	-	TGTGCCAGCACCGATGGGGGGAGGCCTGAAGCTTTCTTT	CASTDGGRPEAFF
TRBV5-4	TRBJ1-1	-	-	TGTGCCAGCAGCTTAGGGGACACCTCCTTGAACACTGAAGCTTTCTTT	CASSLGDTSLNTEAFF
TRBV28	TRBJ2-4	-	TRBD1	TGTGCCAGCAGTTGGGACAGGGGATTAGCCAAAAACATTCAGTACTTC	CASSWDRGLAKNIQYF
TRBV5-1	TRBJ1-3	-	-	TGCGCCAGCAGCTTGGACAACTCTGGAAACACCATATATTTT	CASSLDNSGNTIYF
TRBV18	TRBJ1-1	few	TRBD1	TGTGCCAGCTCACCAAGAAGGACAGGGGGCTCGGACACTGAAGCTTTCTTT	CASSPRRTGGSDTEAFF
TRBV6-5	TRBJ1-2	-	TRBD1	TGTGCCAGCAGCCCGGTCACAGGGGGCGTGGGTGGCTACACCTTC	CASSPVTGGVGGYTF
TRBV18	TRBJ1-4	-	TRBD1	TGTGCCAGCTCACCAGAACAGGGGGCGGGAAAACTGTTTTTT	CASSPEQGAGKLFF
TRBV7-3	TRBJ2-1	-	-	TGTGCCAGCAGCTTATTGCGGGGCTCCTACAATGAGCAGTTCTTC	CASSLLRGSYNEQFF
TRBV6-6	TRBJ1-3	-	-	TGTGCCAGCAGGGCCCAGGGAAACACCATATATTTT	CASRAQGNTIYF
TRBV30	TRBJ1-1	-	TRBD1	TGTGCCTGGGGAACAGGGGCGAACACTGAAGCTTTCTTT	CAWGTGANTEAFF
TRBV29-1	TRBJ1-4	-	TRBD1	TGCAGCGCCCAAGACAGGGCAGGTGAAAAACTGTTTTTT	CSAQDRAGEKLFF
TRBV7-9	TRBJ2-3	-	-	TGTGCCAGCAGGGATCAGGCTAGCACAGATACGCAGTATTTT	CASRDQASTDTQYF
TRBV24-1	TRBJ2-1	once	-	TGTGCCACCAGTGATGGCAACTACAATGAGCAGTTCTTC	CATSDGNYNEQFF
TRBV28	TRBJ1-5	-	-	TGTGCCAGCAGTACTCGAATACCCCAGCATTTT	CASSTRIPQHF
TRBV27	TRBJ1-1	-	-	TGTGCCAGCAGTTCGAGACAAGAAGCTTTCTTT	CASSSRQEAFF
TRBV6-5	TRBJ1-2	-	-	TGTGCCAGCAGTTATTCAGTGGCCCCAGGGTATGGCTACACCTTC	CASSYSVAPGYGYTF
TRBV11-2	TRBJ2-2	few	TRBD1	TGTGCCAGCAGCTTCTCGACAGGGTCCACCGGGGAGCTGTTTTTT	CASSFSTGSTGELFF
TRBV4-2	TRBJ1-2	-	-	TGTGCCAGCAGCCAGGCGGGTACTACAGGGAACTATGGCTACACCTTC	CASSQAGTTGNYGYTF
TRBV30	TRBJ1-6	-	-	TGTGCCTGGAGTGTATTGGGGAGCTCCTATAATTCACCCCTCCACTTT	CAWSVLGSSYNSPLHF
TRBV2	TRBJ1-1	-	-	TGTGCCAGCAGTGAAGCGCTTCCGAGATACACTGAAGCTTTCTTT	CASSEALPRYTEAFF
TRBV5-1	TRBJ2-3	-	-	TGCGCCAGCAGTCAGGGGCAGACACTTAGCACAGATACGCAGTATTTT	CASSQGQTLSTDTQYF
TRBV27	TRBJ1-1	-	TRBD1	TGTGCCAGCATCCGGGACAGGGTGGCCACTGAAGCTTTCTTT	CASIRDRVATEAFF
TRBV7-9	TRBJ1-3	once	-	TGTGCCAGCAGAACTCCAGGGGACTCTGGAAACACCATATATTTT	CASRTPGDSGNTIYF
TRBV9	TRBJ2-5	-	-	TGTGCCAGCAGCGTAGCTCGTGTCGACACCAGAGAAGAGACCCAGTACTTC	CASSVARVDTREETQYF
TRBV9	TRBJ2-1	-	-	TGTGCCAGCAGCGTAGCTAGTCTCAATGAGCAGTTCTTC	CASSVASLNEQFF
TRBV5-1	TRBJ1-1	-	TRBD1	TGCGCCAGCAGCAGACAGGGGGGGAGCACTGAAGCTTTCTTT	CASSRQGGSTEAFF
TRBV12-3/TRBV12-4	TRBJ1-3	-	-	TGTGCCACCGGGACACCCTCTGGAAACACCATATATTTT	CATGTPSGNTIYF
TRBV7-9	TRBJ1-4	-	-	TGTGCCAGCAGCTTAGTACAGACTAATGAAAAACTGTTTTTT	CASSLVQTNEKLFF
TRBV24-1	TRBJ1-1	-	-	TGTGCCACCAGTGACCCCGGGTCGTCCACTGAAGCTTTCTTT	CATSDPGSSTEAFF
TRBV7-6	TRBJ1-4	-	-	TGTGCCAGCAGCTTAGGGACGGGAGTAGGTGAAAAACTGTTTTTT	CASSLGTGVGEKLFF
TRBV3-1/TRBV3-2	TRBJ1-6	-	-	TGTGCCAGCAGCCAAGATCAAGGGGCCAATTCACCCCTCCACTTT	CASSQDQGANSPLHF
TRBV3-1/TRBV3-2	TRBJ1-1	-	-	TGTGCCAGCAGCCTCACGGGGAACACTGAAGCTTTCTTT	CASSLTGNTEAFF
TRBV21-1	TRBJ2-5	few	-	TGTGCCAGCAGCAAAGACACAGATCAAGAGACCCAGTACTTC	CASSKDTDQETQYF
TRBV18	TRBJ1-2	-	TRBD1	TGTGCCAGCTCACCTGGACAGGACTCTAACTATGGCTACACCTTC	CASSPGQDSNYGYTF
TRBV18	TRBJ1-1	-	-	TGTGCCAGCTCACGATCGGGGGACACTGAAGCTTTCTTT	CASSRSGDTEAFF
TRBV5-5	TRBJ1-2	-	-	TGTGCCAGCAGCTTTTTACAGGCTTCAGGTCGAGGCTACACCTTC	CASSFLQASGRGYTF
TRBV13	TRBJ1-1	once	TRBD1	TGTGCCAGCAGGGATGGGACAGGGGGCCGAAACACTGAAGCTTTCTTT	CASRDGTGGRNTEAFF
TRBV19	TRBJ1-4	-	TRBD1	TGTGCCAGTAGTACCGAACCGGGACAGGATGAAAAACTGTTTTTT	CASSTEPGQDEKLFF
TRBV5-1	TRBJ1-1	-	TRBD1	TGCGCCAGCAGCCTCGTTCCGGGACAGACGAACACTGAAGCTTTCTTT	CASSLVPGQTNTEAFF